This T cell receptor (beta chain) is from a study of Graves' ophthalmopathy and Graves' hyperthyroidism. Regarding this clonotype: Antigen unknown.

This CDR3 is built from 14 residues. Germline CDR1 is SQVTM and CDR2 is ANQGSEA. Amplification from RNA transcripts yielded the TCR beta CDR3 regions. Second-round multiplex PCR came after a first-round RT-PCR that employed HTBI primers. TCRdb passed the multiplex PCR reads through MiXCR, listing each CDR3 protein once. The sample lists about 740,000 distinct CDR3 sequences; about 44% were seen once. Study-wide findings and caveats: A majority of expanded thyroid clonotypes exceeding 0.001 frequency were likewise present in blood.

Disease in donors with ophthalmopathy had moderate-to-severe activity, CAS ≥3, NOSPECS ≥4 and under 3 months' duration. If patients had other autoimmune diseases, uncontrolled infections, pregnancy or lactation, they were excluded. A roughly 9.1 ml volume of fresh peripheral blood provided the PBMCs. The sequenced sample was peripheral blood. J is TRBJ2-5 and V is TRBV29-1; perhaps TRBD1 as D (8 bases). This TCR was recovered from an adult man with Graves' ophthalmopathy. DNA of the CDR3: TGCAGGTTGCCTGGGGGGGACAGGCAAGAGACCCAGTACTTC. Amino acids: CRLPGGDRQETQYF.